This T cell receptor (beta chain) was sequenced in a study of blood T cell repertoires in COVID-19. V was shortened by 3 bases and J by 2 bases, with 6 bases between the two germline ends. The CDR3 is made up of 13 amino acids. Per the germline V gene, CDR1 is MNHNS and CDR2 is SASEGT. Assay used: immunoSEQ multiplex PCR; TCRdb lists only in-frame clones, some missing. This sample carries just over 95,000 clones, around nine tenths of them seen once, and the ten largest clones take approximately 15%. The sequenced material came from peripheral blood. The TCR comes from a human donor in a cohort sampled during active COVID-19. The chain links TRBV6-1 to TRBJ2-3, with D hard to call. CDR3 residues: CASSEVATDTQYF. CDR3 sequence (DNA): TGTGCCAGCAGTGAGGTGGCCACAGATACGCAGTATTTT.